Listed below are T cell receptor beta chains from one sample, sequenced in a study of CD8 T cells in ankylosing spondylitis. TCRdb ran MiXCR on the 5' RACE reads and lists one entry per CDR3 protein. This table has fewer than 500,000 distinct CDR3 sequences, under 25% appearing once. Material for sequencing was blood, either unsorted or a sorted T cell fraction (not recorded which). The source of these receptors is a male donor with ankylosing spondylitis. The CDR3 runs from the conserved cysteine through the conserved F or W. The D gene is left open where the match is weak. Clone size is stated in some rows and not others, as once, few, many or a class when expanded.

TRBJ2-1 | TRBD2 | TRBV25-1 | few | TGTGCCAGCAGTGAATACGGGACTAGCGCCAATGAGCAGTTCTTC | CASSEYGTSANEQFF
TRBJ1-4 | - | TRBV13 | - | TGTGCCAGCAGCTTTCGGGAGGCAGGGGAAAAACTGTTTTTT | CASSFREAGEKLFF
TRBJ2-7 | - | TRBV6-5 | few | TGTGCCAGCAGTTACGGAAGGACAAAAAGCTACGAGCAGTACTTC | CASSYGRTKSYEQYF
TRBJ2-3 | - | TRBV20-1 | few | TGCAGTGCTAGAGATGCCGGGGGAGCTAGCACAGATACGCAGTATTTT | CSARDAGGASTDTQYF
TRBJ2-1 | - | TRBV20-1 | - | TGCAGTGCTAGAGCCAGCCAACAGCGATGGGGAGATGAGCAGTTCTTC | CSARASQQRWGDEQFF
TRBJ1-4 | - | TRBV3-1 | - | TGTGCCAGCAGTCAAGGCAGCAGGGGAGAAAGAAAACTGTTTTTT | CASSQGSRGERKLFF
TRBJ2-1 | TRBD2 | TRBV7-9 | - | TGTGCCAGCAGCTTATCTAGCGGGAGTTATGAGCAGTTCTTC | CASSLSSGSYEQFF
TRBJ2-1 | - | TRBV7-9 | - | TGTGCCAGCAGCTTAGCGCGTGGGGGGCAGTTCTTC | CASSLARGGQFF
TRBJ2-1 | - | TRBV20-1 | - | TGCAGTGCTAGCACTATGTACAATGAGCAGTTCTTC | CSASTMYNEQFF
TRBJ2-2 | - | TRBV7-3 | few | TGTGCCAGCAGCTTAGGAATAGGGGTCAAGGGGGAGCTGTTTTTT | CASSLGIGVKGELFF
TRBJ2-6 | - | TRBV6-5 | - | TGTGCCAGCAGTTACTCGAGCTCTGGGGCCAACGTCCTGACTTTC | CASSYSSSGANVLTF
TRBJ2-7 | - | TRBV20-1 | - | TGCAGTGCTACTGTTAGACAAGGAAAGCAGTACTTC | CSATVRQGKQYF
TRBJ2-2 | TRBD2 | TRBV5-1 | - | TGCGCCAGCAGCTCGGGACTAGCGATCGGGGAGCTGTTTTTT | CASSSGLAIGELFF
TRBJ2-2 | - | TRBV20-1 | few | TGCAGTGCTAGGGGGTCCGGGACAAGGAACACCGGGGAGCTGTTTTTT | CSARGSGTRNTGELFF
TRBJ2-7 | - | TRBV5-1 | - | TGCGCCAGCAGCGTAGGGACACTCTACGAGCAGTACTTC | CASSVGTLYEQYF
TRBJ2-1 | TRBD1 | TRBV30 | - | TGTGCCTGGGCGGGGGACAGGGACCGAAATGAGCAGTTCTTC | CAWAGDRDRNEQFF
TRBJ2-6 | - | TRBV29-1 | few | TGCAGCGTCGCCCAAAGCTCTGGGGCCAACGTCCTGACTTTC | CSVAQSSGANVLTF
TRBJ1-1 | - | TRBV5-1 | - | TGCGCCAGCAGCTTGGTAGGCAGCAGGAACACTGAAGCTTTCTTT | CASSLVGSRNTEAFF
TRBJ2-7 | - | TRBV18 | - | TGTGCCAGCTCACCGGGGTGGGACAATTCCTACGAGCAGTACTTC | CASSPGWDNSYEQYF
TRBJ2-1 | TRBD2 | TRBV9 | - | TGTGCCAGCAGCGTAGTTACTAGCGTTTACAATGAGCAGTTCTTC | CASSVVTSVYNEQFF
TRBJ2-1 | - | TRBV6-4 | - | TGTGCCAGCAGTGTGGGGTTTGGGGGGTCCTACAATGAGCAGTTCTTC | CASSVGFGGSYNEQFF
TRBJ2-5 | TRBD1 | TRBV6-1 | - | TGTGCCAGCAGTCTGAGGGGGGGACAGGGTGGCGGGGAGACCCAGTACTTC | CASSLRGGQGGGETQYF
TRBJ2-7 | TRBD1 | TRBV19 | few | TGTGCCAGTGGTCAAACAGGGGGCGCAGGCGAGCAGTACTTC | CASGQTGGAGEQYF
TRBJ2-2 | - | TRBV20-1 | - | TGCAGTGCGGAATGGACCGGGGAGCTGTTTTTT | CSAEWTGELFF
TRBJ2-3 | - | TRBV7-3 | few | TGTGCCAGCAGCTTAATGGGGACTTCAGATACGCAGTATTTT | CASSLMGTSDTQYF
TRBJ2-2 | - | TRBV7-9 | few | TGTGCCAGCAGCTTAGCGTCCGGGGCCGGGGAGCTGTTTTTT | CASSLASGAGELFF
TRBJ2-3 | - | TRBV5-1 | - | TGCGCCAGCAGCGTTACAGGGCCAGATACGCAGTATTTT | CASSVTGPDTQYF
TRBJ1-5 | - | TRBV20-1 | few | TGCAGTGCTAGGCGGGACGACAAATACTATCAGCCCCAGCATTTT | CSARRDDKYYQPQHF
TRBJ2-7 | TRBD2 | TRBV2 | - | TGTGCCAGCAGTGAAGGGGTTCGGACTAGCGGGAGCGAGCAGTACTTC | CASSEGVRTSGSEQYF
TRBJ2-5 | TRBD2 | TRBV13 | - | TGTGCCAGCAGCCGGACTAGCGGAGCCCAAGAGACCCAGTACTTC | CASSRTSGAQETQYF